This is a list of T cell receptor beta chains from one sample in a study of regulatory T cells in long-lasting Graves disease. TCRdb reprocessed the multiplex PCR reads with MiXCR, giving one entry per CDR3 protein. Counted here are a few hundred thousand distinct CDR3 sequences, roughly 24% occurring once; the ten biggest clones make up around 30%. The specimen was peripheral blood mononuclear cells (PBMCs), collected when the disease was refractory, from a patient treated with antithyroid drugs. These receptors were taken from a woman aged 40 to 50 with Graves disease. Each CDR3 is given without its conserved first and last residue.

V gene: TRBV29-1; CDR3 protein: SVAKGETQY
V gene: TRBV20-1; CDR3 protein: SAFRGETQY
V gene: TRBV28; CDR3 protein: ASSVNTEAF
V gene: TRBV27; CDR3 protein: ASSPLPTGGAYEQY
V gene: TRBV7-2; CDR3 protein: ASTLRRDVGTEAF
V gene: TRBV5-1; CDR3 protein: TSSPGLAGGQKETQY
V gene: TRBV6-9; CDR3 protein: ASSSGGLAVYEQY
V gene: TRBV6-5; CDR3 protein: ASSYFLGRDLYYEQY
V gene: TRBV7-9; CDR3 protein: ASSFSPWPGHNNQPQH
V gene: TRBV19; CDR3 protein: ASRWGARSNQPQH
V gene: TRBV28; CDR3 protein: AIPSRRDGYT
V gene: TRBV11-2; CDR3 protein: ASSVGPLPGQGFYEQY
V gene: TRBV28; CDR3 protein: ASSFGQGKQF
V gene: TRBV6-1; CDR3 protein: ASTGGREQY
V gene: TRBV29-1; CDR3 protein: SVSTGGDFGETQY
V gene: TRBV29-1; CDR3 protein: SVGQGNEQY
V gene: TRBV28; CDR3 protein: ASTKDRHQETQY
V gene: TRBV7-3; CDR3 protein: ASSPAGLARTGELF
V gene: TRBV12-3/TRBV12-4; CDR3 protein: ASSLQVRDTQY
V gene: TRBV28; CDR3 protein: ASSLLWSANTGELF
V gene: TRBV2; CDR3 protein: ASSGALRRY
V gene: TRBV7-3; CDR3 protein: ASSHSGGEQY
V gene: TRBV24-1; CDR3 protein: ATSDLRDLRETQY
V gene: TRBV27; CDR3 protein: ASSFGSGPLH
V gene: TRBV2; CDR3 protein: ASRRDSNTSGGDGYT
V gene: TRBV3-1; CDR3 protein: ASSQDRGMNNSPLH
V gene: TRBV10-2; CDR3 protein: ASSRQRQGRYEQY
V gene: TRBV7-9; CDR3 protein: ASSLPPAGPQETQY
V gene: TRBV5-1; CDR3 protein: ASSRRLAENQETQY
V gene: TRBV6-9; CDR3 protein: ASSLSGGPPPYEQY
V gene: TRBV2; CDR3 protein: ASSEGQGYYEQY
V gene: TRBV28; CDR3 protein: ASIATFGRAKGGEQF
V gene: TRBV30; CDR3 protein: ASKGARGYGYT
V gene: TRBV6-1; CDR3 protein: ASTRSTTGELF
V gene: TRBV27; CDR3 protein: ASSLHPGGVYGYT
V gene: TRBV6-1; CDR3 protein: ASRGGSGFQETQY
V gene: TRBV3-1; CDR3 protein: ASSQEGTVNTGELF
V gene: TRBV4-1; CDR3 protein: ASSQEHGLASYEQY
V gene: TRBV6-5; CDR3 protein: ASSYDRYSGNTIY
V gene: TRBV28; CDR3 protein: ASRAGGRSNEKLF